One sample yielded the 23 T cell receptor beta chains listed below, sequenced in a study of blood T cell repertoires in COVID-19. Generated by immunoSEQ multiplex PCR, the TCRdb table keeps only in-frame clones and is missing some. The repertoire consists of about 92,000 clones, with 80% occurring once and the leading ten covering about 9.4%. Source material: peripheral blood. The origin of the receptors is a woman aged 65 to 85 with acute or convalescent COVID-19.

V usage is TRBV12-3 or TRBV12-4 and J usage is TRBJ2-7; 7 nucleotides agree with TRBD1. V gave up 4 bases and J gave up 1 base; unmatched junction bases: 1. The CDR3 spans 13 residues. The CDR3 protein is CASSSGQSYEQYF. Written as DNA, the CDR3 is TGTGCCAGCAGTTCGGGACAGTCCTACGAGCAGTACTTC.

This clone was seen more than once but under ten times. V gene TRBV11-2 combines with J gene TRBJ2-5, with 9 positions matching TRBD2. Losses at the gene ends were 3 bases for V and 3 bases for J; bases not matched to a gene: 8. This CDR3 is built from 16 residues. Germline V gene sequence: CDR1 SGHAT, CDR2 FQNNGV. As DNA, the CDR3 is TGTGCCAGCAGCTTTGGGGCGGGGGGGCCTAAAGAGACCCAGTACTTC. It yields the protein CASSFGAGGPKETQYF.

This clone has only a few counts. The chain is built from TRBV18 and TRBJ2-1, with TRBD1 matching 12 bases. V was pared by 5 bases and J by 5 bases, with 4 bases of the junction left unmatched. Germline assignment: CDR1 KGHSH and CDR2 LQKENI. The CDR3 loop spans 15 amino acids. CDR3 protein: CASSYRDRGHNEQFF. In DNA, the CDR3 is TGTGCCAGCTCATACCGGGACAGGGGGCACAATGAGCAGTTCTTC.

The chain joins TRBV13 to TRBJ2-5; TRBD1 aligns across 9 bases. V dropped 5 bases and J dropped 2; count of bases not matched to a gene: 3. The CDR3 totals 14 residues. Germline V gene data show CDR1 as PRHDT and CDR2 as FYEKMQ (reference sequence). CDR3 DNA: TGTGCCAGCAGCCACAGGGGGCGACAAGAGACCCAGTACTTC. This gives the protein CASSHRGRQETQYF.

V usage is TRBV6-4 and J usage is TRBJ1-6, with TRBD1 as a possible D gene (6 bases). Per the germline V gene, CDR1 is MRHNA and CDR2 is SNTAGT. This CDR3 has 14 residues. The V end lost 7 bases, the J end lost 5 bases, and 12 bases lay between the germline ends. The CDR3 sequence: CASTRDTNNSPLHF. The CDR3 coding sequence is TGTGCCAGCACCCGGGACACGAATAATTCACCCCTCCACTTT.

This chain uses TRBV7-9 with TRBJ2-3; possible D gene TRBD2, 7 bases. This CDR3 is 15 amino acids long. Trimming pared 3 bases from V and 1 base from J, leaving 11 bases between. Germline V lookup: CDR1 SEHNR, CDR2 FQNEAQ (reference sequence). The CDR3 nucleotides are TGTGCCAGCAGCTTTGGGGGGGCGGGCACAGATACGCAGTATTTT. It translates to CASSFGGAGTDTQYF. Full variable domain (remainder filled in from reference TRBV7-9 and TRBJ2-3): DTGVSQNPRHKITKRGQNVTFRCDPISEHNRLYWYRQTLGQGPEFLTYFQNEAQLEKSRLLSDRFSAERPKGSFSTLEIQRTEQGDSAMYLCASSFGGAGTDTQYFGPGTRLTVL.

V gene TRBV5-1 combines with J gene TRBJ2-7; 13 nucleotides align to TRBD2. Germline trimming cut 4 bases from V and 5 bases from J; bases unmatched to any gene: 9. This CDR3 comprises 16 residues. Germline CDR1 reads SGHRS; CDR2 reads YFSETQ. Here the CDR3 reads CASSINPGLAGNEQYF. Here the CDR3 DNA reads TGCGCCAGCAGCATCAACCCGGGACTAGCGGGAAACGAGCAGTACTTC.

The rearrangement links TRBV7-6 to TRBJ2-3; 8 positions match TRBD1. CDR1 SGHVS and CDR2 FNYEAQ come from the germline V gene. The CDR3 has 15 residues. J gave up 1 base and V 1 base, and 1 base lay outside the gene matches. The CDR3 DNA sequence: TGTGCCAGCAGCTTAGTCAGGGGGCGCACAGATACGCAGTATTTT. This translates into CASSLVRGRTDTQYF.

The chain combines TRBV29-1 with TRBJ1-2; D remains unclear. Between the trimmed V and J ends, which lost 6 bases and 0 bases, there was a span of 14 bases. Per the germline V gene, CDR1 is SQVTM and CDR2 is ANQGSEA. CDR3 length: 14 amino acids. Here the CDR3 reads CSVGGAGANYGYTF. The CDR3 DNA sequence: TGCAGCGTAGGAGGCGCAGGAGCTAACTATGGCTACACCTTC.

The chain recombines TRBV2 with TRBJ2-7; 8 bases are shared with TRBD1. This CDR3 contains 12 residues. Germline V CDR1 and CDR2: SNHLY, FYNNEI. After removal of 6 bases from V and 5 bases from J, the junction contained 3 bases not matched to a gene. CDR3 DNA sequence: TGTGCCAGCAGGAAGACAGGGGACGAGCAGTACTTC. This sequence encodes CASRKTGDEQYF.

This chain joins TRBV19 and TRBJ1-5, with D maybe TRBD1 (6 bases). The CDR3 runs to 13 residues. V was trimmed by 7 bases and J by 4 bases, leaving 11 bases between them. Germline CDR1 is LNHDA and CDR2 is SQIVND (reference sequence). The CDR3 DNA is TGTGCCAGTATGGACAGCCGGAATCAGCCCCAGCATTTT. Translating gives CASMDSRNQPQHF.

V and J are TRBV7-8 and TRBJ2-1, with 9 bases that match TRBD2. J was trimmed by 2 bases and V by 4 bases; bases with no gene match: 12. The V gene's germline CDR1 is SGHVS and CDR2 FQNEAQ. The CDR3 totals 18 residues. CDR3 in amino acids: CASSSLLRASGTYNEQFF. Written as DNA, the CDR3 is TGTGCCAGCAGCTCGTTACTTAGGGCTAGCGGGACCTACAATGAGCAGTTCTTC.

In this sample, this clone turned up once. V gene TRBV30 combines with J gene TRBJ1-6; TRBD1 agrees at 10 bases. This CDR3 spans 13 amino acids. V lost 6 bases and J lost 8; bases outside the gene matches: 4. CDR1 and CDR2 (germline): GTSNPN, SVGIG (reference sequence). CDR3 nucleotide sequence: TGTGCCTGTCGACAGGGGGCTGATTCACCCCTCCACTTT. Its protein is CACRQGADSPLHF.

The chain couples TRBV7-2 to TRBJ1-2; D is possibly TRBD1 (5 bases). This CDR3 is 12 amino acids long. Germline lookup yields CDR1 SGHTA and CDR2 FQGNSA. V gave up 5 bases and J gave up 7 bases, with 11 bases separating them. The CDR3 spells CASSPTQGGYTF. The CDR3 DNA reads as TGTGCCAGCAGCCCTACTCAGGGTGGCTACACCTTC.

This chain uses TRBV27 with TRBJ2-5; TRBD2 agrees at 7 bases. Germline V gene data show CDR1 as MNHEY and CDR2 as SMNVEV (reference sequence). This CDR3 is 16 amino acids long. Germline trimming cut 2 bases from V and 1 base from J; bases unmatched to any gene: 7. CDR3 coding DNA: TGTGCCAGCAGTTTAGCTCCGGGGGGTGGCCAAGAGACCCAGTACTTC. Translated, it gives CASSLAPGGGQETQYF.

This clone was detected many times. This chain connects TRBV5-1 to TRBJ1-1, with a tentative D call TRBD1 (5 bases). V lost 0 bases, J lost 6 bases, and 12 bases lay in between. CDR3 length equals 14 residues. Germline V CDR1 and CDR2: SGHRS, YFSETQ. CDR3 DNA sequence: TGCGCCAGCAGCTTGGGTCAGGGTTTCGCTGAAGCTTTCTTT. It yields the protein CASSLGQGFAEAFF. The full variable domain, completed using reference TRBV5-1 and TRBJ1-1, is KAGVTQTPRYLIKTRGQQVTLSCSPISGHRSVSWYQQTPGQGLQFLFEYFSETQRNKGNFPGRFSGRQFSNSRSEMNVSTLELGDSALYLCASSLGQGFAEAFFGQGTRLTVV.

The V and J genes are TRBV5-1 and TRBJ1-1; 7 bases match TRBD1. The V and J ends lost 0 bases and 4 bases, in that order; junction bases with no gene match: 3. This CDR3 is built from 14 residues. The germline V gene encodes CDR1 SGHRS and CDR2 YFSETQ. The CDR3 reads CASSLESGGTEAFF. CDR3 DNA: TGCGCCAGCAGCTTGGAATCAGGGGGCACTGAAGCTTTCTTT.

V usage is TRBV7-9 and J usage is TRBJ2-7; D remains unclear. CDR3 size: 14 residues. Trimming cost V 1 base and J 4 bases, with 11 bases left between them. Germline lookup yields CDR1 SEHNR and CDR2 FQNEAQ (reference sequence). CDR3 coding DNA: TGTGCCAGCAGCTTAGAAGTGACCGGGTACGAGCAGTACTTC. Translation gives CASSLEVTGYEQYF.

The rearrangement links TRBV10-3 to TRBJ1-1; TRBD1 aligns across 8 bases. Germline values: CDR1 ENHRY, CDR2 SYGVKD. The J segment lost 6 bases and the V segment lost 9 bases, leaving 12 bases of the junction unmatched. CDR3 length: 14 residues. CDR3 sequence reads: CAIKTTGAGAEAFF. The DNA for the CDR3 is TGTGCCATAAAAACGACAGGGGCTGGGGCTGAAGCTTTCTTT.

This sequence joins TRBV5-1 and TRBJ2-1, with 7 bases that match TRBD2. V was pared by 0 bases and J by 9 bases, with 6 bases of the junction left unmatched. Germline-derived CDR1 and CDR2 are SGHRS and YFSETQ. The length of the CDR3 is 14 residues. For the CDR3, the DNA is TGCGCCAGCAGCTTGGGTGCGGGGGTTATTGAGCAGTTCTTC. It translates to CASSLGAGVIEQFF.

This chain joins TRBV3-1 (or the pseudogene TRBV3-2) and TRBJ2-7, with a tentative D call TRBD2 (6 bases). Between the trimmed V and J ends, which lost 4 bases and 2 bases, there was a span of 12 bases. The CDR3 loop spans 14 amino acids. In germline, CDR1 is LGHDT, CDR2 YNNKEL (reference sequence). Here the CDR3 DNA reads TGTGCCAGCAGCCTTAGGCGGGGAACCTACGAGCAGTACTTC. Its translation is CASSLRRGTYEQYF.

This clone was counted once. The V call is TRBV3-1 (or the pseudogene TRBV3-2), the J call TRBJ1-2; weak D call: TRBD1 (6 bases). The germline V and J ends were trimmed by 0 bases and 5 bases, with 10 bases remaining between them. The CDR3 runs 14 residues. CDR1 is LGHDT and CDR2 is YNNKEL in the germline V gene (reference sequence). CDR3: CASSQDRTAYGYTF. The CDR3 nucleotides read TGTGCCAGCAGCCAAGATAGGACAGCTTATGGCTACACCTTC.

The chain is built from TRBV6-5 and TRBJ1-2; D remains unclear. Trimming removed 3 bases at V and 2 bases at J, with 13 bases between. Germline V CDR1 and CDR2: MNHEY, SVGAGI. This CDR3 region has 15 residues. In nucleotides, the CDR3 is TGTGCCAGCAGTTATCCTACCGGGTCCAACTATGGCTACACCTTC. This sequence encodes CASSYPTGSNYGYTF.